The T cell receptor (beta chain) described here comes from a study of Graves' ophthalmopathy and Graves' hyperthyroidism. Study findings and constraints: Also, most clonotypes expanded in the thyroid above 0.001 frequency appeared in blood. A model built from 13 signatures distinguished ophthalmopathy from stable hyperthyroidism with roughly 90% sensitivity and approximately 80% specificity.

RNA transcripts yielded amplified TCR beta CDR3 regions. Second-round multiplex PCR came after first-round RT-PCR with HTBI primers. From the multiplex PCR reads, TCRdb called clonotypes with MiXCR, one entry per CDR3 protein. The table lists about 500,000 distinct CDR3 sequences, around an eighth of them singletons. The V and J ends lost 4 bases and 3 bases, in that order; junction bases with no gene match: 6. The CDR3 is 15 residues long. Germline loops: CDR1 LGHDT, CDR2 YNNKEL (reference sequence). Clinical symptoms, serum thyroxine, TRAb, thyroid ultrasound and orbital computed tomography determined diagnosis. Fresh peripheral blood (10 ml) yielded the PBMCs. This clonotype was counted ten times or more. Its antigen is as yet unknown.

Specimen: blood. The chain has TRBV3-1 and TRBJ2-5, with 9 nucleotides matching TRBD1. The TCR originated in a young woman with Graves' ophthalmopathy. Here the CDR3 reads CASSPWTGEKETQYF. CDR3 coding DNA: TGTGCCAGCAGCCCCTGGACAGGGGAGAAAGAGACCCAGTACTTC.